These 22 T cell receptor beta chains were all obtained from the same sample, sequenced in a study of PD-1 blockade in classical Hodgkin lymphoma. Method: immunoSEQ multiplex PCR; TCRdb's copy keeps in-frame clones and lacks some. Of 80,000 to 100,000 clones detected, 81% appear once; the ten largest clones hold about 16%. Every patient was affected by relapse after autologous stem cell transplantation, while exposure to brentuximab vedotin was not uniform. Here the sequenced sample was peripheral blood mononuclear cells (PBMCs), taken before the second cycle of nivolumab. Receptor source: a human donor with classical Hodgkin lymphoma.

The chain joins TRBV5-6 to TRBJ1-4; 10 bases fit TRBD1. The CDR3 consists of 16 residues. The ends lost 2 bases at V and 13 bases at J; junction bases unmatched: 14. Germline CDR1 SGHDT, CDR2 YYEEEE. CDR3 loop: CASSFWTGGTRWGLFF. For the CDR3, the DNA is TGTGCCAGCAGCTTCTGGACAGGGGGTACGAGGTGGGGACTGTTTTTT.

The genes are TRBV28 and TRBJ2-1; D remains unclear. V dropped 3 bases and J dropped 4 bases, with 13 bases sitting between them. This CDR3 contains 15 residues. Looked up from germline, CDR1 is MDHEN and CDR2 is SYDVKM. The CDR3: CASSFESAPYNEQFF. The CDR3 nucleotides read TGTGCCAGCAGTTTTGAGTCCGCTCCGTACAATGAGCAGTTCTTC.

The V gene is TRBV6-5, the J gene TRBJ2-7; D might be TRBD2 (6 bases). This CDR3 spans 13 amino acids. The V and J ends lost 5 bases and 6 bases respectively, with 14 bases between them. Germline V gene lookup returns CDR1 MNHEY and CDR2 SVGAGI. The CDR3 reads CASSRENGSEQYF. The CDR3 nucleotides read TGTGCCAGCAGTCGGGAGAATGGCTCCGAGCAGTACTTC.

The chain links TRBV2 to TRBJ2-1; tentatively, D is TRBD1 (6 bases). V was shortened by 0 bases and J by 8 bases, with 8 bases between the two germline ends. The CDR3 length is 13 residues. From germline, CDR1 is SNHLY and CDR2 FYNNEI. CDR3 sequence reads: CASSEAYRDEQFF. CDR3 sequence (DNA): TGTGCCAGCAGTGAAGCGTACAGGGATGAGCAGTTCTTC.

The rearrangement uses TRBV11-1 and TRBJ2-7; 8 positions match TRBD2. The CDR3 runs 15 residues. V trimming: 5 bases; J trimming: 2 bases; junction bases outside the gene matches: 8. The germline V gene encodes CDR1 SGHAT and CDR2 FQDESV (reference sequence). The CDR3 loop is CASSSLREETYEQYF. The CDR3 bases are TGTGCCAGCAGCAGCTTGCGGGAGGAAACCTACGAGCAGTACTTC. The variable domain in full, with the rest retrieved from reference TRBV11-1 and TRBJ2-7, is EAEVAQSPRYKITEKSQAVAFWCDPISGHATLYWYRQILGQGPELLVQFQDESVVDDSQLPKDRFSAERLKGVDSTLKIQPAELGDSAMYLCASSSLREETYEQYFGPGTRLTVT.

The J gene is TRBJ2-1, the V gene TRBV7-9; D is unresolved. CDR1 is SEHNR and CDR2 is FQNEAQ in the germline V gene (reference sequence). This CDR3 is built from 11 residues. Between the trimmed V and J ends, which lost 5 bases and 10 bases, there was a span of 9 bases. CDR3 protein: CASSPGWEQFF. CDR3 nucleotide sequence: TGTGCCAGCAGCCCAGGTTGGGAGCAGTTCTTC.

This clone was detected once. The chain links TRBV10-3 to TRBJ1-2, with D hard to call. V was cut by 3 bases and J by 8 bases, with 13 bases left in between. The CDR3 contains 13 residues. The germline CDR1 and CDR2 sequences are ENHRY and SYGVKD. CDR3 in DNA: TGTGCCATCAGTGATAGATGGACCCTCGGCTACACCTTC. Its protein is CAISDRWTLGYTF.

This chain joins TRBV9 and TRBJ2-1; no clear D gene. With 6 bases removed from V and 4 bases from J, the gap between germline ends came to 17 bases. The CDR3 extends over 15 amino acids. Germline V gene lookup returns CDR1 SGDLS and CDR2 YYNGEE. CDR3 sequence: CASNPLGVSYNEQFF. DNA of the CDR3: TGTGCCAGCAATCCTCTTGGGGTTTCGTACAATGAGCAGTTCTTC.

To note about this clone: One junction end does not reproduce the germline sequence, and a read error may be involved. The rearrangement joins TRBV19 to TRBJ1-2; D call uncertain. The germline V gene encodes CDR1 LNHDA and CDR2 SQIVND (reference sequence). This CDR3 comprises 12 residues. CDR3 DNA: TGTGCCAGTAGTTTACAAGGTTTAACCCAACTGTTC. It translates to CASSLQGLTQLF.

The CDR3 sequence: CASTLRGGGPYEQYF. The CDR3 nucleotides are TGTGCCAGCACCCTCCGTGGGGGGGGACCCTACGAGCAGTACTTC. The chain joins TRBV27 to TRBJ2-7, with TRBD2 matching 7 bases. The CDR3 has 15 amino acids. Unmatched junction bases numbered 11, after V lost 7 bases and J lost 2 bases. In germline, CDR1 is MNHEY, CDR2 SMNVEV (reference sequence).

The chain combines TRBV30 with TRBJ1-5, with D unresolved. V lost 2 bases and J lost 0, with 8 bases in between. The CDR3 is 14 amino acids. Per the germline V gene, CDR1 is GTSNPN and CDR2 is SVGIG (reference sequence). CDR3 sequence (DNA): TGTGCCTGGAGTCCCTTAGCTAGCAATCAGCCCCAGCATTTT. Protein: CAWSPLASNQPQHF.

This clone came up many times. The chain has TRBV27 and TRBJ2-7; 7 bases are a match to TRBD1. This CDR3 has 14 residues. Trimming at V came to 5 bases and at J to 4 bases, leaving 8 bases not matched to a gene. Germline loops: CDR1 MNHEY, CDR2 SMNVEV (reference sequence). CDR3 DNA sequence: TGTGCCAGCAGTACCATGAAGGGGGCGTACGAGCAGTACTTC. Protein sequence: CASSTMKGAYEQYF.

The CDR3 is CASSTSRWVGIYGYTF. In nucleotides, the CDR3 is TGTGCCAGCAGCACCAGTCGCTGGGTGGGGATCTATGGCTACACCTTC. This chain connects TRBV7-8 to TRBJ1-2; no clear D. CDR1 and CDR2 from the germline V gene are SGHVS and FQNEAQ. The length of the CDR3 is 16 residues. V was pared by 5 bases and J by 4 bases, with 20 bases between.

The rearrangement links TRBV6-1 to TRBJ2-3; D is possibly TRBD2 (5 bases). Between the trimmed V and J ends, which lost 7 bases and 2 bases, there was a span of 16 bases. This CDR3 is built from 15 residues. Germline CDR1 MNHNS, CDR2 SASEGT. The CDR3 here is CASIGRLAITDTQYF. The CDR3 nucleotides are TGTGCCAGCATAGGGCGGCTAGCAATCACAGATACGCAGTATTTT.

The genes are TRBV5-6 and TRBJ2-7, with 10 bases identical to TRBD2. Germline CDR1 SGHDT, CDR2 YYEEEE. The CDR3 is 15 amino acids. V trimming: 2 bases; J trimming: 1 base; junction bases outside the gene matches: 3. The CDR3 coding sequence is TGTGCCAGCAGCTTCACTAGCGGGAAATCCTACGAGCAGTACTTC. Protein: CASSFTSGKSYEQYF.

This clone has a handful of counts. V and J are TRBV19 and TRBJ2-1; 12 bases line up with TRBD2. V gave up 8 bases and J gave up 10 bases; unmatched junction bases: 9. The CDR3 has 14 amino acids. Germline CDR1 reads LNHDA; CDR2 reads SQIVND (reference sequence). The CDR3 is CASGWLAGGREQFF. The DNA for the CDR3 is TGTGCCAGTGGGTGGCTAGCGGGAGGGAGGGAGCAGTTCTTC.

This clone has only a few counts. In nucleotides, the CDR3 is TGTGCCAGCAGTGGCCCTCCCACGGGGGAAAAACTGTTTTTT. Its protein is CASSGPPTGEKLFF. V and J are TRBV6-1 and TRBJ1-4; D is ambiguous. The CDR3 covers 14 residues. Germline assignment: CDR1 MNHNS and CDR2 SASEGT. Trimming cost V 4 bases and J 8 bases, with 14 bases left between them.

The gene calls are TRBV19 and TRBJ2-5, with D possibly being TRBD2 (6 bases). The germline V gene has CDR1 LNHDA and CDR2 SQIVND (reference sequence). The CDR3 consists of 17 residues. Trimming took off 5 bases at V and 5 bases at J, with 24 bases between the two ends. The chain's CDR3 is CASSLMGRTVGGETQYF. CDR3 in DNA: TGTGCCAGTAGTCTAATGGGTCGGACTGTCGGAGGGGAGACCCAGTACTTC.

To note about this clone: Additional DNA sequences in this sample encode the identical CDR3. The V gene is TRBV19, the J gene TRBJ1-2; weak D call: TRBD1 (5 bases). Germline CDR1 LNHDA, CDR2 SQIVND (reference sequence). V gave up 3 bases and J gave up 5 bases, with 16 bases separating them. This CDR3 comprises 15 residues. The CDR3 loop is CASSITPDRRYGYTF. The CDR3 bases are TGTGCCAGTAGTATTACCCCAGACAGAAGATATGGCTACACCTTC.

This clone showed up just once. The chain couples TRBV5-6 to TRBJ2-2; D uncertain. Germline values: CDR1 SGHDT, CDR2 YYEEEE. V dropped 0 bases and J dropped 0 bases, with 9 bases sitting between them. This CDR3 has 16 amino acids. The DNA for the CDR3 is TGTGCCAGCAGCTTGGTTCGGTTCGCGAACACCGGGGAGCTGTTTTTT. This encodes CASSLVRFANTGELFF.

The rearrangement links TRBV5-4 to TRBJ1-1, with D unresolved. This CDR3 has 17 amino acids. Germline V gene lookup returns CDR1 SGHNT and CDR2 YYREEE (reference sequence). Trimming removed 4 bases from V and 1 base from J, with 20 bases in between. In nucleotides, the CDR3 is TGTGCCAGCAGCCCGTCCCCCCCTGGGCCAGGGAACACTGAAGCTTTCTTT. Amino acid sequence: CASSPSPPGPGNTEAFF. The full variable domain, with the rest looked up from reference TRBV5-4 and TRBJ1-1, is ETGVTQSPTHLIKTRGQQVTLRCSSQSGHNTVSWYQQALGQGPQFIFQYYREEENGRGNFPPRFSGLQFPNYSSELNVNALELDDSALYLCASSPSPPGPGNTEAFFGQGTRLTVV.

V and J are TRBV10-3 and TRBJ1-1; TRBD1 aligns across 7 bases. The V gene's germline CDR1 is ENHRY and CDR2 SYGVKD. With V trimmed by 6 bases and J by 3 bases, 7 bases remained unmatched. The CDR3 totals 14 residues. CDR3 sequence reads: CAISPGGQHTEAFF. CDR3 coding DNA: TGTGCCATCAGCCCTGGGGGACAGCACACTGAAGCTTTCTTT.